This TCR beta chain derives from a study of shared clonotypes between healthy human individuals. Findings of the study overall: Though the depth was large, rarefaction showed that sorted-subset sequencing was incomplete. Owing to a small donor count, the genetic and exposure-history diversity represented was limited.

Of note for this clone: The antigen remains unidentified.

Assay: immunoSEQ multiplex PCR; the TCRdb copy retains only in-frame clones and omits some. The table has roughly 650,000 clones, about 95% seen once. Naive CD8 cells lacked CD45RO and underwent positive selection for CCR7, leaving out terminally differentiated effector memory CD45RA+ cells. The length of the CDR3 is 13 residues. The V gene's germline CDR1 is LNHDA and CDR2 SQIVND (reference sequence). With 5 bases clipped from V and 9 bases from J, the junction kept 5 bases outside the gene matches. This TCR derives from a woman in her twenties or thirties in good health. What was sequenced was naive CD8+ T cells sorted from blood. The rearrangement uses TRBV19 and TRBJ2-1, with 9 bases that match TRBD2. This chain's CDR3 is CASSLSGRFEQFF. CDR3 coding DNA: TGTGCCAGTAGTCTAAGCGGGAGGTTTGAGCAGTTCTTC. The full variable domain, its missing parts supplied by reference TRBV19 and TRBJ2-1, is DGGITQSPKYLFRKEGQNVTLSCEQNLNHDAMYWYRQDPGQGLRLIYYSQIVNDFQKGDIAEGYSVSREKKESFPLTVTSAQKNPTAFYLCASSLSGRFEQFFGPGTRLTVL.